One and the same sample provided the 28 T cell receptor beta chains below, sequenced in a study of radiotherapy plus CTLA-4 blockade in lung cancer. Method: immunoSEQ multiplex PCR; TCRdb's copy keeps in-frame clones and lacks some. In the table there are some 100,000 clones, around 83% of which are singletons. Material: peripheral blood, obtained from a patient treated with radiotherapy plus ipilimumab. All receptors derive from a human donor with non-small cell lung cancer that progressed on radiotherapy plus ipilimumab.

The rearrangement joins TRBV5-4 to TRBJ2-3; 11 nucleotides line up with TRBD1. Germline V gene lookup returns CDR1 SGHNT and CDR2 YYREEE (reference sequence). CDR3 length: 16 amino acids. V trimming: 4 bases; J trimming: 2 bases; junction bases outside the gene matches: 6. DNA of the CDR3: TGTGCCAGCAGCAAGTGGACAGGGGGCCCCACAGATACGCAGTATTTT. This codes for CASSKWTGGPTDTQYF.

The CDR3 bases are TGCAGTGCTAGGGCGAGTCGCGGCTACACCTTC. It encodes CSARASRGYTF. This chain joins TRBV20-1 and TRBJ1-2; D is unclear. V was pared by 3 bases and J by 8 bases, with 10 bases between. The CDR3 is made up of 11 amino acids. Germline CDR1 is DFQATT and CDR2 is SNEGSKA (reference sequence).

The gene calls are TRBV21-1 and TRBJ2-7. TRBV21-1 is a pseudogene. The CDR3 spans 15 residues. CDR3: CASSIHRRSSYEQYF. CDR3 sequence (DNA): TGTGCCAGCAGCATTCACCGACGCAGCTCCTACGAGCAGTACTTC.

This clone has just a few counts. CDR3 coding DNA: TGTGCCAGCTCACCACGGGCGGAGACCTACGAGCAGTACTTC. Its protein is CASSPRAETYEQYF. The chain recombines TRBV18 with TRBJ2-7; D is unclear. CDR1 is KGHSH, CDR2 LQKENI, per germline. The V end lost 1 base, the J end lost 2 bases, and 9 bases lay between the germline ends. This CDR3 spans 14 amino acids.

DNA of the CDR3: TGTGCCAGCAGCTTGGGGGTCAGGGGGCCCAATCAGCCCCAGCATTTT. This sequence encodes CASSLGVRGPNQPQHF. The rearrangement joins TRBV5-6 to TRBJ1-5; 8 bases agree with TRBD1. The CDR3 totals 16 residues. Per the germline V gene, CDR1 is SGHDT and CDR2 is YYEEEE. The junction had 5 bases not matched to a gene; V was cut back by 0 bases and J by 3 bases.

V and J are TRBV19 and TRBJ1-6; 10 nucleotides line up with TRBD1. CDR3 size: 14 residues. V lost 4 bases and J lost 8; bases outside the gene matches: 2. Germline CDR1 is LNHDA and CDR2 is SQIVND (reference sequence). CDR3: CASSTDRGDSPLHF. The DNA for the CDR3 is TGTGCCAGTAGTACGGACAGGGGGGATTCACCCCTCCACTTT.

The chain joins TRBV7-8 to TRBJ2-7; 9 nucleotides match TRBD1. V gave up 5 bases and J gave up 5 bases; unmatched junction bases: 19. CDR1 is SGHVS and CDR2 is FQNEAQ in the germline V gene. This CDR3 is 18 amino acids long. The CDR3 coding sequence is TGTGCCAGCAGCCCTCGGGTAGGACAGGGGTATGGACGGAACGAGCAGTACTTC. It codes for CASSPRVGQGYGRNEQYF.

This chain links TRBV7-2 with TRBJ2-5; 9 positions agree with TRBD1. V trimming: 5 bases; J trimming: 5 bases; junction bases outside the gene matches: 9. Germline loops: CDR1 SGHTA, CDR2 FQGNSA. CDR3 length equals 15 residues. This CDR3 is CASSVRDREGETQYF. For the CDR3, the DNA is TGTGCCAGCAGCGTCCGGGACAGGGAGGGGGAGACCCAGTACTTC. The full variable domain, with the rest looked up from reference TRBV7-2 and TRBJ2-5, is GAGVSQSPSNKVTEKGKDVELRCDPISGHTALYWYRQSLGQGLEFLIYFQGNSAPDKSGLPSDRFSAERTGGSVSTLTIQRTQQEDSAVYLCASSVRDREGETQYFGPGTRLLVL.

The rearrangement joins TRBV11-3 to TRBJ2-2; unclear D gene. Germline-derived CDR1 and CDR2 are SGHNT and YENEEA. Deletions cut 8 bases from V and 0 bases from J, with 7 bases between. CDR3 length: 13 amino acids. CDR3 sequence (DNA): TGTGCCAGCGCTTTTACGAACACCGGGGAGCTGTTTTTT. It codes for CASAFTNTGELFF.

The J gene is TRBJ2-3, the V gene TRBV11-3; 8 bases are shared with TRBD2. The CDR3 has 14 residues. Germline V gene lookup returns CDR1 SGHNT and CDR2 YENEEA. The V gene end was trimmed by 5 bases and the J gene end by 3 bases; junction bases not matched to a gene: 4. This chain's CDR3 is CASSRGLATDTQYF. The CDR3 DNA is TGTGCCAGCAGCCGCGGACTAGCAACAGATACGCAGTATTTT.

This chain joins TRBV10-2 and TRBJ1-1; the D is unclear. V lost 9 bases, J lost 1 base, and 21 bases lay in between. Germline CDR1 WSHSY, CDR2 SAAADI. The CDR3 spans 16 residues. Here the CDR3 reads CASRNRPDRQNTEAFF. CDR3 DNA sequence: TGCGCCAGTCGTAACCGGCCGGACCGGCAGAACACTGAAGCTTTCTTT.

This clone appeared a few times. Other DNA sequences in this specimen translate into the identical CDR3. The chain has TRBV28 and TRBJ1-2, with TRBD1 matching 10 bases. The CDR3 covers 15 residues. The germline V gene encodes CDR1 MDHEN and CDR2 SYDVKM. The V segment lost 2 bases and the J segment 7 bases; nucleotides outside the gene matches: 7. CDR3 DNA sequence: TGTGCCAGCAGTTTACCCGGGACAGGGGAGGGTGGCTACACCTTC. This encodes CASSLPGTGEGGYTF.

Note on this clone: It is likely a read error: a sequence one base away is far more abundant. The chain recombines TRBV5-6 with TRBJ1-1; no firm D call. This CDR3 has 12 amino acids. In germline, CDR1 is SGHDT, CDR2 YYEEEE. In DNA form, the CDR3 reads TGTGCCAGCAGGTTGGGGAACACTGAAGCTTTCTTT. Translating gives CASRLGNTEAFF.

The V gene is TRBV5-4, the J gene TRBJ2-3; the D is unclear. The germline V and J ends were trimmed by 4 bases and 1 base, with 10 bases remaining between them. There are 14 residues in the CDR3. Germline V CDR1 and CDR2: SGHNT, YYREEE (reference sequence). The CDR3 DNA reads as TGTGCCAGCAGCAACCCCCGGGGCACAGATACGCAGTATTTT. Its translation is CASSNPRGTDTQYF.

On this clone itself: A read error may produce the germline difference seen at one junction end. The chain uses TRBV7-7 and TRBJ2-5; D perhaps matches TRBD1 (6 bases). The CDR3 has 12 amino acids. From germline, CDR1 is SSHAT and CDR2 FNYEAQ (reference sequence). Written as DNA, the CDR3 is TGTGCCAGCAGCTCCTTGGACAGACCACCGCACTTC. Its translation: CASSSLDRPPHF.

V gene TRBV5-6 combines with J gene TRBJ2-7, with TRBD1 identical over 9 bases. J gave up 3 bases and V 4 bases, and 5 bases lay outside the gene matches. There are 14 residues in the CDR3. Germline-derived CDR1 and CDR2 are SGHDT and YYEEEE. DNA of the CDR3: TGTGCCAGCAGCCGCGGACAGGGGTACTACGAGCAGTACTTC. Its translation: CASSRGQGYYEQYF.

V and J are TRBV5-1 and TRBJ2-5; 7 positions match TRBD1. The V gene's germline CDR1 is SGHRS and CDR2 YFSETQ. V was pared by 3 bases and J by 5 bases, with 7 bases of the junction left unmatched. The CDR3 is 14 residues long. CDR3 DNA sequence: TGCGCCAGCAGCTCACAGGGGATTGGGGAGACCCAGTACTTC. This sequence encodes CASSSQGIGETQYF.

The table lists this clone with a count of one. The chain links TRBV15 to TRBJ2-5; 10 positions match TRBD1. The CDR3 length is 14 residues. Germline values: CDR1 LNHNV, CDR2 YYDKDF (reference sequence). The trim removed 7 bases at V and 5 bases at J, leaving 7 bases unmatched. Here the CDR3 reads CATNPDRGTETQYF. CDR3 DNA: TGTGCCACCAACCCGGACAGGGGGACGGAGACCCAGTACTTC.

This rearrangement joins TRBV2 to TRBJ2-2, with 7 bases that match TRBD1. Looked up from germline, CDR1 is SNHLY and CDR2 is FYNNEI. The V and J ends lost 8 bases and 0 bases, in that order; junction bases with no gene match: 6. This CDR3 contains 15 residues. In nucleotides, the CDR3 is TGTGCCAGCCTACAGGGGCCCTCGAACACCGGGGAGCTGTTTTTT. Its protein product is CASLQGPSNTGELFF. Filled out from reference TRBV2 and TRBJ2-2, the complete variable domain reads EPEVTQTPSHQVTQMGQEVILRCVPISNHLYFYWYRQILGQKVEFLVSFYNNEISEKSEIFDDQFSVERPDGSNFTLKIRSTKLEDSAMYFCASLQGPSNTGELFFGEGSRLTVL.

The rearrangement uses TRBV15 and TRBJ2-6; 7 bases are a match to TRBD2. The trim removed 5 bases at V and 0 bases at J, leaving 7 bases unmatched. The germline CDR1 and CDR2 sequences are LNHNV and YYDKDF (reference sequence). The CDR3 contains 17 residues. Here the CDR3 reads CATSRDYLNSGANVLTF. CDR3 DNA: TGTGCCACCAGCCGGGACTATCTCAACTCTGGGGCCAACGTCCTGACTTTC. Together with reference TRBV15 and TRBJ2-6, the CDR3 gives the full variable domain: DAMVIQNPRYQVTQFGKPVTLSCSQTLNHNVMYWYQQKSSQAPKLLFHYYDKDFNNEADTPDNFQSRRPNTSFCFLDIRSPGLGDTAMYLCATSRDYLNSGANVLTFGAGSRLTVL.

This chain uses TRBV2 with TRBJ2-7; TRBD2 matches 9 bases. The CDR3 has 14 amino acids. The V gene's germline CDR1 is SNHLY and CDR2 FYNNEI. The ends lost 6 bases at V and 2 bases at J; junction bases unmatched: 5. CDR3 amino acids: CASSPRTSAYEQYF. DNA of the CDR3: TGTGCCAGCAGCCCCAGGACTAGCGCCTACGAGCAGTACTTC.

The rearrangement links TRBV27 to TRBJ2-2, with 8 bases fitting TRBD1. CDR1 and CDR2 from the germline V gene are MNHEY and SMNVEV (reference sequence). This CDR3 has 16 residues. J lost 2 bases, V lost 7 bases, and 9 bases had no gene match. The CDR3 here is CASIRGPGGNTGELFF. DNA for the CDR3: TGTGCCAGCATCCGGGGGCCAGGGGGCAACACCGGGGAGCTGTTTTTT.

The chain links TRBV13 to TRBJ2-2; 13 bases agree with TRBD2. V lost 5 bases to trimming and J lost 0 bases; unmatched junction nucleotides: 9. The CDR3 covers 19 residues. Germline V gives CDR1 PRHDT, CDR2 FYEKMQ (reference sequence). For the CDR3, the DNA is TGTGCCAGCAGCGCACAGGGAGGACTAGCGGGAGCGAACACCGGGGAGCTGTTTTTT. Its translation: CASSAQGGLAGANTGELFF.

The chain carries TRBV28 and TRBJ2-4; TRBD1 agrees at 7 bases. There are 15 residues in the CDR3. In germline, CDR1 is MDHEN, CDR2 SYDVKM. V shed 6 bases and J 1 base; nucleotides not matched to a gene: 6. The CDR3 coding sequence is TGTGCCAGCAGAAGTACAGGGGAGGCCAAAAACATTCAGTACTTC. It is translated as CASRSTGEAKNIQYF.

This chain's CDR3 is CAWGGTESYEQYF. DNA for the CDR3: TGTGCCTGGGGCGGGACCGAGTCCTACGAGCAGTACTTC. The chain carries TRBV30 and TRBJ2-7; weak D call: TRBD2 (6 bases). This CDR3 is 13 amino acids long. CDR1 and CDR2 (germline): GTSNPN, SVGIG (reference sequence). V gave up 5 bases and J gave up 1 base, with 12 bases separating them.

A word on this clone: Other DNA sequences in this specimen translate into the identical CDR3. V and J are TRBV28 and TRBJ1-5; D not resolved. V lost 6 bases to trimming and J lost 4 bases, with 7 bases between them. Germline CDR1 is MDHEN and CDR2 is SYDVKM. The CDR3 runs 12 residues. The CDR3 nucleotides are TGTGCCAGCAGGGCCGTGAATCAGCCCCAGCATTTT. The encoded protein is CASRAVNQPQHF.

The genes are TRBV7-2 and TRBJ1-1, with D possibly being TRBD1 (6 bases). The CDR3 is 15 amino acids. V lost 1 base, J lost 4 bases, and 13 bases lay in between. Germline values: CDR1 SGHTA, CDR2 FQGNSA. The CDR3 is CASSLEGVSVTEAFF. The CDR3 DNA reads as TGTGCCAGCAGCTTAGAGGGGGTTTCGGTCACTGAAGCTTTCTTT.

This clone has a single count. CDR3 sequence reads: CASRRAKNIQYF. The CDR3 DNA reads TGTGCCAGCAGGAGGGCCAAAAACATTCAGTACTTC. The gene calls are TRBV9 and TRBJ2-4; D not resolved. Looked up from germline, CDR1 is SGDLS and CDR2 is YYNGEE. The CDR3 is made up of 12 amino acids. V lost 5 bases, J lost 1 base, and 4 bases lay in between.